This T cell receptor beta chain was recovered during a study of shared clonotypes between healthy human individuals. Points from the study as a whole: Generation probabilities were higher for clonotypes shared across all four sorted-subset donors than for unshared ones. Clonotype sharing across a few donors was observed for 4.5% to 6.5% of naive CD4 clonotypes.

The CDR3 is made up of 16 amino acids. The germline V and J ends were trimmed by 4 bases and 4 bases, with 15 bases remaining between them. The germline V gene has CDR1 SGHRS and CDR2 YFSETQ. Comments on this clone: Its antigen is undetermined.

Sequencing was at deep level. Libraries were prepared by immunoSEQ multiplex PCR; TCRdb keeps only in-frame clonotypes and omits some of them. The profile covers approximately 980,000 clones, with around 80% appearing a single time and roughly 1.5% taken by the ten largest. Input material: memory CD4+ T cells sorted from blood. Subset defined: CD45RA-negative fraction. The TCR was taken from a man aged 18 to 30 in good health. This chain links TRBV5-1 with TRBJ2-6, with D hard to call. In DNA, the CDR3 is TGCGCCAGCAGCGATATAAAGGGTGTGGGGGCCAACGTCCTGACTTTC. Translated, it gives CASSDIKGVGANVLTF.